A selection of T cell receptor beta chains follows, all from one sample in a study of OX40 agonist ivuxolimab in advanced cancers. Using immunoSEQ multiplex PCR, the repertoire was profiled, and TCRdb retains in-frame clones only, with some absent. The data show roughly 17,000 clones, with more than 75% seen just once and 14% to 15% held by the top ten. The material was CD4+ or CD8+ T cells sorted from blood, obtained in a trial of the OX40 agonist ivuxolimab. The receptors come from an adult with an advanced solid tumor such as melanoma, head and neck, liver or kidney cancer. Each CDR3 is given with its conserved first and last residue. A D gene is named only where the DNA matches it firmly. The size entry is marked missing in some rows and otherwise reads once, few, many or a size class.

V gene	D gene	J gene	clone size	CDR3 DNA	CDR3 protein
TRBV7-9	.	TRBJ2-2	.	TGTGCCAGCAGAATCGACCCTACAGAGACCGGGGAGCTGTTTTTT	CASRIDPTETGELFF
TRBV5-1	.	TRBJ1-4	.	TGCGCCAGCAGCTCCCAGGGCCCCAATGAAAAACTGTTTTTT	CASSSQGPNEKLFF
TRBV27	TRBD1	TRBJ2-1	.	TGTGCCAGCAGTTTATTCTATAACAGGGGGTACAATGAGCAGTTCTTC	CASSLFYNRGYNEQFF
TRBV7-2	.	TRBJ2-2	few	TGTGCCAGCAGCCCCAGCCCCGGGGAGCTGTTTTTT	CASSPSPGELFF
TRBV6-5	.	TRBJ1-5	.	TGTGCCAGCGGGGAAGGGACGGGAGATCAGCCCCAGCATTTT	CASGEGTGDQPQHF
TRBV7-2	.	TRBJ2-6	.	TGTGCCAGCAGCTTAGGGCCGGCTGGGGCCAACGTCCTGACTTTC	CASSLGPAGANVLTF
TRBV9	.	TRBJ2-2	.	TGTGCCAGCAGCCTAGGACACGGGAGCACCGGGGAGCTGTTTTTT	CASSLGHGSTGELFF
TRBV28	.	TRBJ2-3	.	TGTGCCAGCTCCCTGGGGGGCACAGATACGCAGTATTTT	CASSLGGTDTQYF
TRBV28	TRBD2	TRBJ2-2	.	TGTGCCAGCAGTTTGAGCGGGAGGAGAACCGGGGAGCTGTTTTTT	CASSLSGRRTGELFF
TRBV4-1	.	TRBJ2-7	once	TGCGCCAGCAGCCAAGCGCGGGACGTTACCTACGAGCAGTACTTC	CASSQARDVTYEQYF
TRBV6-5	.	TRBJ1-3	.	TGTGCCAGCAGAGTCCGACAGGCCTCTGGAAACACCATATATTTT	CASRVRQASGNTIYF
TRBV19	TRBD1	TRBJ1-2	few	TGTGCCAGTAGTATTAACAGGGGTTCTGGCTACACCTTC	CASSINRGSGYTF
TRBV6-1	.	TRBJ1-1	.	TGTGCCAGCACATTCAGGGGCGCGGGTGGGACTGAAGCTTTCTTT	CASTFRGAGGTEAFF
TRBV28	TRBD2	TRBJ2-1	.	TGTGCCAGCAGCCGAGGACTAGAGGTAAATACATACAATGAGCAGTTCTTC	CASSRGLEVNTYNEQFF
TRBV19	.	TRBJ1-1	.	TGTGCCAGTAGTATAAGGGCCGGGAACACTGAAGCTTTCTTT	CASSIRAGNTEAFF
TRBV10-3	.	TRBJ2-3	.	TGTGCCATCAGTAGCGTTTCGGCAGATACGCAGTATTTT	CAISSVSADTQYF
TRBV7-8	TRBD2	TRBJ2-5	once	TGTGCCAGCAGCTTCCTAGCGGGAGGGTCGGAGACCCAGTACTTC	CASSFLAGGSETQYF
TRBV29-1	.	TRBJ1-1	.	TGCAGCGTCGAAGGGGTAGGAAACACTGAAGCTTTCTTT	CSVEGVGNTEAFF
TRBV11-3	.	TRBJ2-7	once	TGTGCCAGCAGCTTACTCTACGAGCAGTACTTC	CASSLLYEQYF
TRBV28	.	TRBJ2-7	.	TGTGCCAGCAGCCCTGTAGGTGGGAGTATCAGTTCCTACGAGCAGTACTTC	CASSPVGGSISSYEQYF
TRBV5-5	.	TRBJ2-7	.	TGTGCCAGCAGCTTAGCCGTGGGGGTTCGGGACGAGCAGTACTTC	CASSLAVGVRDEQYF
TRBV6-1	.	TRBJ1-5	.	TGTGCCAGCAGGGGGGTCGACAATCAGCCCCAGCATTTT	CASRGVDNQPQHF
TRBV4-1	.	TRBJ2-2	.	TGCGCCAGCAGCCAGGGGCGGGCAATCGGGAACACCGGGGAGCTGTTTTTT	CASSQGRAIGNTGELFF
TRBV23-1	.	TRBJ2-1	.	TGCGCCAGCAGTCAATCGGGGGACAAGCGGGATCGGAATGAGCAGTTCTTC	CASSQSGDKRDRNEQFF
TRBV7-3	TRBD2	TRBJ2-3	.	TGTGCCAGCAGCTCCCACACTATAGCGGGAGCCTCAGATACGCAGTATTTT	CASSSHTIAGASDTQYF
TRBV7-2	.	TRBJ2-3	.	TGTGCCAGCACTCGACAGATCACAGATACGCAGTATTTT	CASTRQITDTQYF
TRBV5-6	TRBD1	TRBJ2-2	.	TGTGCCAGCAGCCTCCGGGACAGGGGGCGAGGGGCCGGGGAGCTGTTTTTT	CASSLRDRGRGAGELFF
TRBV19	TRBD1	TRBJ2-7	.	TGTGCCAGTAGTCAGGCCCCCGGGACAGGGGGCTTCTACGAGCAGTACTTC	CASSQAPGTGGFYEQYF
TRBV21-1	.	TRBJ2-7	few	TGTGCCTTTAACCGGGACCGGGTCGACGAGCAGTACTTC	CAFNRDRVDEQYF
TRBV11-2	.	TRBJ2-1	few	TGTGCCAGCAGCTTAGTCGGTAGCGAACTCAACCCCATTGAGCAGTTCTTC	CASSLVGSELNPIEQFF
TRBV7-2	.	TRBJ2-7	.	TGTGCCAGCAGCTTATTTGCAGGGAATTACGAGCAGTACTTC	CASSLFAGNYEQYF
TRBV5-1	.	TRBJ2-7	.	TGCGCCAGCAGCTTGGGAGGGTTCGGATCCTACGAGCAGTACTTC	CASSLGGFGSYEQYF
TRBV5-6	TRBD1	TRBJ2-7	.	TGTGCCAGCAGCCCACGGACAGGGGGGGCCTACGAGCAGTACTTC	CASSPRTGGAYEQYF
TRBV2	.	TRBJ1-2	few	TGTGCCAGCACCCGGGACCCCTATGGCTACACCTTC	CASTRDPYGYTF
TRBV6-1	.	TRBJ1-1	.	TGTGCCAGCAGTTTTCCCGAGGAAGCTTTCTTT	CASSFPEEAFF
TRBV12-5	.	TRBJ2-3	.	TGTGCTAGTGGTTTGGTACGAAAAAGGGATACGCAGTATTTT	CASGLVRKRDTQYF